One and the same sample provided the 10 T cell receptor beta chains below, sequenced in a study of blood T cell repertoires in COVID-19. Generated by immunoSEQ multiplex PCR, the TCRdb table keeps only in-frame clones and is missing some. The sample yields 250,000 or so clones, approximately 83% seen once. Sequencing input: peripheral blood. The receptors shown here come from a man aged 80 or over with acute or convalescent COVID-19.

V and J are TRBV28 and TRBJ1-6; a weak D match, TRBD1 (5 bases). This CDR3 region has 15 residues. Trimming removed 5 bases at V and 13 bases at J, with 21 bases between. Germline CDR1 and CDR2: MDHEN and SYDVKM. The CDR3 protein is CASSPQGLLWTPLHF. CDR3 coding DNA: TGTGCCAGCAGTCCGCAGGGATTACTCTGGACGCCCCTCCACTTT.

This sequence joins TRBV5-1 and TRBJ2-2; a weak D match, TRBD2 (5 bases). Germline CDR1 SGHRS, CDR2 YFSETQ. This CDR3 is 14 amino acids long. V was cut by 2 bases and J by 5 bases, with 10 bases left in between. The CDR3 bases are TGCGCCAGCAGCTTCCAAGGCGGGACCGGGGAGCTGTTTTTT. Residues: CASSFQGGTGELFF.

This sequence joins TRBV28 and TRBJ2-7; weak D call: TRBD1 (6 bases). The V gene's germline CDR1 is MDHEN and CDR2 SYDVKM. The CDR3 length is 13 residues. The V and J ends lost 5 bases and 6 bases respectively, with 14 bases between them. The CDR3 coding sequence is TGTGCCAGCAGTCGACAGGTCCTAGCCGAGCAGTACTTC. It encodes CASSRQVLAEQYF.

This clone was seen ten or more times. The rearrangement joins TRBV18 to TRBJ1-6; no reliable D call. CDR1 and CDR2 from the germline V gene are KGHSH and LQKENI. V dropped 4 bases and J dropped 7 bases, with 17 bases sitting between them. The CDR3 runs 16 residues. Here the CDR3 reads CASSLASGIGNSPLHF. In DNA form, the CDR3 reads TGTGCCAGCTCACTTGCTTCGGGAATAGGGAATTCACCCCTCCACTTT.

This chain links TRBV24-1 with TRBJ1-5; the D gene is possibly TRBD1 (6 bases). From germline, CDR1 is KGHDR and CDR2 SFDVKD. The CDR3 has 15 amino acids. Trimming took off 7 bases at V and 6 bases at J, with 18 bases between the two ends. CDR3 coding DNA: TGTGCCACCAGAGGAACAGGGCCCGCAGGTCAGCCCCAGCATTTT. Translated: CATRGTGPAGQPQHF.

The chain carries TRBV5-8 and TRBJ2-5, with 10 bases that match TRBD1. The CDR3 contains 15 residues. The V gene end was trimmed by 3 bases and the J gene end by 3 bases; junction bases not matched to a gene: 5. In germline, CDR1 is SGHTS, CDR2 YDEGEE. CDR3 DNA sequence: TGTGCCAGCAGCTGGGGGACAGGGGCGAAAGAGACCCAGTACTTC. Its protein is CASSWGTGAKETQYF.

The CDR3 DNA follows: TGTGCCAGCAGCTTAAACCTCGGGGGGAATCAGCCCCAGCATTTT. Protein product: CASSLNLGGNQPQHF. The chain carries TRBV11-2 and TRBJ1-5, with D perhaps matching TRBD1 (5 bases). This CDR3 is built from 15 residues. Trimming removed 2 bases from V and 4 bases from J, with 12 bases in between. CDR1 is SGHAT and CDR2 is FQNNGV in the germline V gene. Filled out from reference TRBV11-2 and TRBJ1-5, the complete variable domain reads EAGVAQSPRYKIIEKRQSVAFWCNPISGHATLYWYQQILGQGPKLLIQFQNNGVVDDSQLPKDRFSAERLKGVDSTLKIQPAKLEDSAVYLCASSLNLGGNQPQHFGDGTRLSIL.

The CDR3 here is CASSFTYEQYF. For the CDR3, the DNA is TGTGCCAGCAGCTTCACCTACGAGCAGTACTTC. This chain links TRBV14 with TRBJ2-7; D unresolved. V lost 5 bases, J lost 2 bases, and 4 bases lay in between. The CDR3 is 11 amino acids. Germline V gives CDR1 SGHDN, CDR2 FVKESK.

V usage is TRBV5-1 and J usage is TRBJ2-7; no firm D call. Germline V CDR1 and CDR2: SGHRS, YFSETQ. V was cut by 3 bases and J by 0 bases, with 16 bases left in between. The CDR3 consists of 16 residues. The CDR3: CASSSGDSTSSYEQYF. The CDR3 nucleotides are TGCGCCAGCAGCTCCGGTGACTCTACGAGCTCCTACGAGCAGTACTTC.

The chain uses TRBV19 and TRBJ2-7; 7 nucleotides line up with TRBD1. The V segment lost 5 bases and the J segment 3 bases; nucleotides outside the gene matches: 4. CDR3 length: 13 amino acids. Germline V gene lookup returns CDR1 LNHDA and CDR2 SQIVND (reference sequence). The DNA for the CDR3 is TGTGCCAGTAGTCTGGGACAGAACTACGAGCAGTACTTC. Encoded protein: CASSLGQNYEQYF.